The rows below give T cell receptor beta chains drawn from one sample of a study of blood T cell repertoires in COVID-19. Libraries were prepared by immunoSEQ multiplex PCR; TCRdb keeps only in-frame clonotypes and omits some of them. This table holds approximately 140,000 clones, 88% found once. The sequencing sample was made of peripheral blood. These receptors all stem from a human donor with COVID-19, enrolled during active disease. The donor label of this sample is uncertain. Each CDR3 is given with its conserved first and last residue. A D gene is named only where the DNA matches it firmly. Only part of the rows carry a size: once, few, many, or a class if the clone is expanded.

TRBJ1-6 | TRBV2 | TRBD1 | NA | TGTGCCAGCATAGCGGACAGGGGGGTCATTAATTCACCCCTCCACTTT | CASIADRGVINSPLHF
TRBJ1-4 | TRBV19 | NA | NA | TGTGCCAGTAGACGTAGCGGGGGGGCGGCTGAAAAACTGTTTTTT | CASRRSGGAAEKLFF
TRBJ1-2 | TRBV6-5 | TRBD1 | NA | TGTGCCAGCACCCCGACAGGGGGGGTTGGTGGCTACACCTTC | CASTPTGGVGGYTF
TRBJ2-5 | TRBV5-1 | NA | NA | TGCGCCAGCAGCGGCGGGACAGCACAAGAGACCCAGTACTTC | CASSGGTAQETQYF
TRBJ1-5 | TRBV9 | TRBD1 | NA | TGTGCCAGCAGCCAGACAGGGAATAGCAATCAGCCCCAGCATTTT | CASSQTGNSNQPQHF
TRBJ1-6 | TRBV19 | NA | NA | TGTGCCAGTAGTATGGGGGCTGATTCACCCCTCCACTTT | CASSMGADSPLHF
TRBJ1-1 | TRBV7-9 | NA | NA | TGTGCCAGCAGCTTAGCAGGGGTCACTGAAGCTTTCTTT | CASSLAGVTEAFF
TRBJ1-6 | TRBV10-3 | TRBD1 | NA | TGTGCCATCAGTGGGGGCGGGGACAGGGGCAATTCACCCCTCCACTTT | CAISGGGDRGNSPLHF
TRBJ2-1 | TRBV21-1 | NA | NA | TGTGCCAGCACCCCGCAGCTAGCGGGCCACAATGAGCAGTTCTTC | CASTPQLAGHNEQFF
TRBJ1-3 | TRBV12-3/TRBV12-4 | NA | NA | TGTGCCAGCCGCGTACGGGGTGCCAACACCATATATTTT | CASRVRGANTIYF
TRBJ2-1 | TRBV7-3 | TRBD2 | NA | TGTGCCAGCAGCGTAGCTAGCGGGAGATACAATGAGCAGTTCTTC | CASSVASGRYNEQFF
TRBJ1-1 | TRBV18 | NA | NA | TGTGCCAGCTCACCACCGGGACTCAACGCCGGGGCTGAAGCTTTCTTT | CASSPPGLNAGAEAFF
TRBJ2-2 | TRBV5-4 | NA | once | TGTGCCAGCAGCTTCTTCTCTAACACCGGGGAGCTGTTTTTT | CASSFFSNTGELFF
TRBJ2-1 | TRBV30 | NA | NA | TGTGCCTGGAGTGTAAAGTCGCCGGGTACTGAGCAGTTCTTC | CAWSVKSPGTEQFF
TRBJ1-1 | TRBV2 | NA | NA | TGTGCCAGCAGTGCGGTAGAAGACACTGAAGCTTTCTTT | CASSAVEDTEAFF
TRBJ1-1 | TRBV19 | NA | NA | TGTGCCAGCACCTTCACAGGGCACACTGAAGCTTTCTTT | CASTFTGHTEAFF
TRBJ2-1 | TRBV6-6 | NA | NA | TGTGCCAGCAGTTACCCCGGTTCGAACAATGAGCAGTTCTTC | CASSYPGSNNEQFF
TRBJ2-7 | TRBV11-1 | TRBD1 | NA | TGTGCCAGCTCCCGGACAGGCGATTACGAGCAGTACTTC | CASSRTGDYEQYF
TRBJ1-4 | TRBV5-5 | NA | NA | TGTGCCAGCACCGTAGGGGGGGGGAATGAAAAACTGTTTTTT | CASTVGGGNEKLFF
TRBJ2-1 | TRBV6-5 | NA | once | TGTGCCAGCAGTTATTCAGGGATTTCCTACAATGAGCAGTTCTTC | CASSYSGISYNEQFF
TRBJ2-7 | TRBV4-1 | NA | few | TGCGCCAGCAGCCAAGCTGAGAGCTCCTACGAGCAGTACTTC | CASSQAESSYEQYF
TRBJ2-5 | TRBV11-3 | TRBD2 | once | TGTGCCAGCAGCGTCGGGAGGAAAGAGACCCAGTACTTC | CASSVGRKETQYF
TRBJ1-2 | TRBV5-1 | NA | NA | TGCGCCAGCAGCTTGGAACAGGGCTATAACTATGGCTACACCTTC | CASSLEQGYNYGYTF
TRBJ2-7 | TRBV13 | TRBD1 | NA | TGTGCCAGCAGCTTACAGGGGGCTCCGTTTTACGAGCAGTACTTC | CASSLQGAPFYEQYF
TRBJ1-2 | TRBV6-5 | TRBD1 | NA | TGTGCCAGCAGAAACAGGGGGCGAATACTTGGCTACACCTTC | CASRNRGRILGYTF
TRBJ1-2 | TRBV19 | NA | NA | TGTGCCAGTCTACTTACGGGGTCGGTCTCTGGCTACACCTTC | CASLLTGSVSGYTF
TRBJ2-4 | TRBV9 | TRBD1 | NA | TGTGCCAGCAGCCTCCAGGGGGCGGGAAACATTCAGTACTTC | CASSLQGAGNIQYF
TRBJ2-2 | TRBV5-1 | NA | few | TGCGCCAGCAGCTTGGCCGGGTCGACCGGGGAGCTGTTTTTT | CASSLAGSTGELFF
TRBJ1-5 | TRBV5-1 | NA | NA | TGCGCCAGCAGCTTGGCCGGGGGGATTAGTCAGCCCCAGCATTTT | CASSLAGGISQPQHF
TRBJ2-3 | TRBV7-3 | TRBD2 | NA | TGTGCCAGCAGCTTAGAGGCTTCAAGCGGGGGAAGAGATACGCAGTATTTT | CASSLEASSGGRDTQYF
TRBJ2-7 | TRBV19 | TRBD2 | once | TGTGCCAGTAGTTATGGGAGGGCGAGCTCCTACGAGCAGTACTTC | CASSYGRASSYEQYF
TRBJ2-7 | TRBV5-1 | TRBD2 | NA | TGCGCCAGCAGCCGGGGGGACGTAACCTACGAGCAGTACTTC | CASSRGDVTYEQYF
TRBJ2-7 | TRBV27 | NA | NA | TGTGCCAGCAGTCGCCGTGGACATGGCTACGAGCAGTACTTC | CASSRRGHGYEQYF
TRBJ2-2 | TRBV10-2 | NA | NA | TGCGCCAGCAGTCCTAACAGGGATCCGAACACCGGGGAGCTGTTTTTT | CASSPNRDPNTGELFF
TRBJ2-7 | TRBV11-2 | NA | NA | TGTGCCAGCAGCTTAGGGCGGGTTTCGCTCGAGCAGTACTTC | CASSLGRVSLEQYF
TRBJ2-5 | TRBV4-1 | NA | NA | TGCGCCAGCAGCCAAGATAGCCGGGAGACCCAGTACTTC | CASSQDSRETQYF
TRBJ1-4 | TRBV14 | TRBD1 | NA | TGTGCCAGCAGCCAGGACAGGGGGCACGTTAATGAAAAACTGTTTTTT | CASSQDRGHVNEKLFF
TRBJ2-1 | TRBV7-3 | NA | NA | TGTGCCAGCAGCTTAACGTTCAACAATGAGCAGTTCTTC | CASSLTFNNEQFF
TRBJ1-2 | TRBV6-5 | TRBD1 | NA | TGTGCCAGCAGTTTACTCCCTCATGGACAGGGAGGCTACACCTTC | CASSLLPHGQGGYTF